The clone carrying this T cell receptor (beta chain) was recorded at least ten times. Its antigen is unidentified. These data belong to a study of T-cell memory formation after mild COVID-19. Study-wide background: TCR clusters were mostly donor specific.

TCRdb reanalysed the 5' RACE reads using MiXCR and keeps one entry per CDR3 protein. Of around 200,000 distinct CDR3 sequences in the sample, about 10% were seen once. This CDR3 has 12 amino acids. Germline V CDR1 and CDR2: DFQATT, SNEGSKA (reference sequence). The ends lost 6 bases at V and 6 bases at J; junction bases unmatched: 7. Regarding the study as a whole: CM and EM subsets held most contracting CD4+ clones; EMRA held CD8+ ones.

The clonotype comes from a man younger than 30 who had mild COVID-19 (a few samples of this study predate the infection). Cell type and time point are not known. Sequenced: PBMCs or a T cell subset sorted from them (not recorded which). This sequence joins TRBV20-1 and TRBJ1-2; 7 bases are shared with TRBD1. The DNA for the CDR3 is TGCAGTGCGCCGACAGGGACAGATGGCTACACCTTC. Translating it yields CSAPTGTDGYTF.